Listed here are 11 T cell receptor beta chains from one sample, sequenced in a study of graft-versus-host responses after intestinal transplantation. TCRdb's copy holds only in-frame clones and misses some; the assay was immunoSEQ multiplex PCR. The sample has tens of thousands of clones, about 92% seen once. For these TCRs, the target antigens are not known. This specimen consisted of unstimulated CD8+ T cells sorted from spleen or lymph node cells, obtained before intestinal transplant. Receptors originate from a human donor who received an intestinal transplant.

J is TRBJ2-2 and V is TRBV11-2; a possible D gene is TRBD2 (5 bases). The CDR3 is 17 residues long. Germline V CDR1 and CDR2: SGHAT, FQNNGV. With 1 base removed from V and 3 bases from J, the gap between germline ends came to 15 bases. DNA of the CDR3: TGTGCCAGCAGCTTAGTTTCGGGGAAAGACGACACCGGGGAGCTGTTTTTT. Protein product: CASSLVSGKDDTGELFF.

As to this clone: The germline gene is not matched at one end of the junction; a read error may be the cause. Distinct nucleotide sequences in the sample also encode this CDR3. As DNA, the CDR3 is TGCGCCAGTAGTCAATGGCTCAGCGGGACAGGTGATCAGCCCCAGCATTTT. Amino acid sequence: CASSQWLSGTGDQPQHF. V usage is TRBV23-1 and J usage is TRBJ1-5, with TRBD1 matching 8 bases. Being an ORF, TRBV23-1 has a function that is uncertain. The CDR3 loop spans 17 amino acids.

The V and J genes are TRBV18 and TRBJ2-7; 8 positions match TRBD1. With 3 bases clipped from V and 0 bases from J, the junction kept 1 base outside the gene matches. From germline, CDR1 is KGHSH and CDR2 LQKENI. This CDR3 comprises 14 residues. CDR3 nucleotide sequence: TGTGCCAGCTCACCCGGACAGGGCTCCTACGAGCAGTACTTC. Encoded protein: CASSPGQGSYEQYF.

The chain carries TRBV7-9 and TRBJ2-1, with D maybe TRBD1 (6 bases). In germline, CDR1 is SEHNR, CDR2 FQNEAQ (reference sequence). The CDR3 spans 16 residues. V shed 1 base and J shed 2 bases, with 12 bases lying between them. The CDR3 DNA sequence: TGTGCCAGCAGCTTAGACGCGTGGGACACCTACAATGAGCAGTTCTTC. It encodes CASSLDAWDTYNEQFF.

The genes are TRBV15 and TRBJ2-1; 8 bases map to TRBD2. The CDR3 is 16 residues long. Germline V gene data show CDR1 as LNHNV and CDR2 as YYDKDF (reference sequence). V was pared by 2 bases and J by 10 bases, with 13 bases of the junction left unmatched. The CDR3 DNA follows: TGTGCCACCAGCAGACTTGCAGCGGGGGAAATAGGAGAGCAGTTCTTC. This encodes CATSRLAAGEIGEQFF.

The chain links TRBV29-1 to TRBJ1-2; D is unresolved. V lost 7 bases and J lost 8, with 17 bases in between. The CDR3 is made up of 12 amino acids. Germline CDR1 SQVTM, CDR2 ANQGSEA. CDR3 DNA: TGCAGCGCCCCGCGAGGGTTGTACGGCTACACCTTC. This gives the protein CSAPRGLYGYTF.

In this sample, this clone turned up once. J is TRBJ2-1 and V is TRBV5-6; D possibly corresponds to TRBD1 (6 bases). Germline CDR1 reads SGHDT; CDR2 reads YYEEEE. Trimming removed 4 bases at V and 10 bases at J, with 21 bases between. CDR3 length: 15 amino acids. The CDR3: CASSVGASWSLEQFF. As DNA, the CDR3 is TGTGCCAGCAGCGTGGGGGCTAGCTGGTCACTAGAGCAGTTCTTC.

J is TRBJ2-3 and V is TRBV7-2, with 7 bases aligning to TRBD2. This CDR3 region has 13 residues. V shed 4 bases and J 4 bases; nucleotides not matched to a gene: 2. CDR1 is SGHTA, CDR2 FQGNSA, per germline. The CDR3 sequence: CASSSGGADTQYF. The CDR3 DNA is TGTGCCAGCAGCTCTGGGGGGGCAGATACGCAGTATTTT.

The chain employs TRBV4-3 and TRBJ2-3; D remains ambiguous. Germline loops: CDR1 LGHNA, CDR2 YSLEER. The V end was cut by 2 bases, the J end by 5 bases, with 8 bases between. This CDR3 comprises 13 residues. This chain's CDR3 is CASSQSAIDTQYF. CDR3 bases: TGCGCCAGCAGCCAATCTGCGATAGATACGCAGTATTTT.

The chain is built from TRBV7-8 and TRBJ2-1; TRBD2 aligns across 9 bases. The CDR3 consists of 18 residues. The germline CDR1 and CDR2 sequences are SGHVS and FQNEAQ. V shed 1 base, J shed 6 bases, and the junction held 13 bases outside the gene matches. CDR3 loop: CASSLVVAGGLVRNEQFF. The CDR3 nucleotides are TGTGCCAGCAGCTTAGTGGTGGCGGGGGGGCTAGTCCGCAATGAGCAGTTCTTC.

The DNA of the CDR3 is TGCAGCGTTGAAGTAGCTGAGAGGCCTCAACCTTCTGGGGCCAACGTCCTGACTTTC. Amino acids: CSVEVAERPQPSGANVLTF. The chain recombines TRBV29-1 with TRBJ2-6; D is unclear. Germline V CDR1 and CDR2: SQVTM, ANQGSEA. The length of the CDR3 is 19 residues. The V end lost 1 base, the J end lost 1 base, and 20 bases lay between the germline ends.